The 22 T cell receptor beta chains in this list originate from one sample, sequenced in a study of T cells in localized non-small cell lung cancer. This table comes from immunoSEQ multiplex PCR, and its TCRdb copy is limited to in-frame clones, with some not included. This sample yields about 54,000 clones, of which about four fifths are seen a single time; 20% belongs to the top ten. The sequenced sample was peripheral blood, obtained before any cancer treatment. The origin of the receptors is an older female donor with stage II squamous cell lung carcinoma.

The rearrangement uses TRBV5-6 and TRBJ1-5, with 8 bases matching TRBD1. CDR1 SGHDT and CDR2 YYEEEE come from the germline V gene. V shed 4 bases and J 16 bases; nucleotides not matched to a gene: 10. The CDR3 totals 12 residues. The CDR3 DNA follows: TGTGCCAGCAGCAACGGGACAGGCGGCGGTCATTTT. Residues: CASSNGTGGGHF.

The CDR3 spells CASSLLPVGNEQFF. The CDR3 nucleotides are TGTGCCAGCAGCTTATTACCCGTAGGTAATGAGCAGTTCTTC. The genes are TRBV7-9 and TRBJ2-1, with no clear D. From germline, CDR1 is SEHNR and CDR2 FQNEAQ (reference sequence). The CDR3 is made up of 14 amino acids. V lost 2 bases and J lost 7, with 12 bases in between.

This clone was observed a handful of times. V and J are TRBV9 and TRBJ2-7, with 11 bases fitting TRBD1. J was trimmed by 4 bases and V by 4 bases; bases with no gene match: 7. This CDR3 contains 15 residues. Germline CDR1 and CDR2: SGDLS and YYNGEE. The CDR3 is CASSLGDRGTYEQYF. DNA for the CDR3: TGTGCCAGCAGCCTGGGGGACAGGGGGACTTACGAGCAGTACTTC.

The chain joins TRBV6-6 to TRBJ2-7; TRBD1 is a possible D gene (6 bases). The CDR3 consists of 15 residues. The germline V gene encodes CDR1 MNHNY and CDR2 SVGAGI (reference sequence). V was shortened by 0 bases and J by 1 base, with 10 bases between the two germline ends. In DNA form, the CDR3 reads TGTGCCAGCAGTTACTCGTTACAGGGATCCTACGAGCAGTACTTC. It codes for CASSYSLQGSYEQYF.

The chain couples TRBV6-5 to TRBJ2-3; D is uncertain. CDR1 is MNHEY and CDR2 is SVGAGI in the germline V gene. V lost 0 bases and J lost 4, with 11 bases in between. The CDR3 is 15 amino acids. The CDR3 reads CASSYSFVNPDTQYF. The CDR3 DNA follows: TGTGCCAGCAGTTACTCGTTCGTAAACCCAGATACGCAGTATTTT.

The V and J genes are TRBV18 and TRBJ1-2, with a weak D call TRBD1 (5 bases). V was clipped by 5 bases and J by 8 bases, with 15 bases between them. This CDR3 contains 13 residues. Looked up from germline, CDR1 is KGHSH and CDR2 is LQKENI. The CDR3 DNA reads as TGTGCCAGCTCAGCCGTCGGGGCAGGGGGCTACACCTTC. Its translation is CASSAVGAGGYTF.

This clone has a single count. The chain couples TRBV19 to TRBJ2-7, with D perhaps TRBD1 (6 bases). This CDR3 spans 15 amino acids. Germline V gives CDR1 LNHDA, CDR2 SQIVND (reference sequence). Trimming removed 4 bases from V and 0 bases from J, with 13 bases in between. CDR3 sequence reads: CASSRGQRSSYEQYF. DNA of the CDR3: TGTGCCAGTAGTAGAGGACAGAGGAGCTCCTACGAGCAGTACTTC. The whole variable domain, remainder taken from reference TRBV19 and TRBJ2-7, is DGGITQSPKYLFRKEGQNVTLSCEQNLNHDAMYWYRQDPGQGLRLIYYSQIVNDFQKGDIAEGYSVSREKKESFPLTVTSAQKNPTAFYLCASSRGQRSSYEQYFGPGTRLTVT.

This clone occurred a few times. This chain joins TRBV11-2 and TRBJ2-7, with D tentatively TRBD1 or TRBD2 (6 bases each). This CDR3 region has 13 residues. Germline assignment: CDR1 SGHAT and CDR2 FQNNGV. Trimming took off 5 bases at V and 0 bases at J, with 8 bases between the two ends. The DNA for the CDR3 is TGTGCCAGCAGCCGGGGGCTCTCCTACGAGCAGTACTTC. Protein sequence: CASSRGLSYEQYF.

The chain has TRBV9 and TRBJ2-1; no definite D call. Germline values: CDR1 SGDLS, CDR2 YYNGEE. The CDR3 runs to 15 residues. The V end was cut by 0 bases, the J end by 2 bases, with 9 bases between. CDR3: CASSVDGLPYNEQFF. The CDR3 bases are TGTGCCAGCAGCGTAGATGGGCTGCCCTACAATGAGCAGTTCTTC. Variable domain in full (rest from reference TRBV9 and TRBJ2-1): DSGVTQTPKHLITATGQRVTLRCSPRSGDLSVYWYQQSLDQGLQFLIQYYNGEERAKGNILERFSAQQFPDLHSELNLSSLELGDSALYFCASSVDGLPYNEQFFGPGTRLTVL.

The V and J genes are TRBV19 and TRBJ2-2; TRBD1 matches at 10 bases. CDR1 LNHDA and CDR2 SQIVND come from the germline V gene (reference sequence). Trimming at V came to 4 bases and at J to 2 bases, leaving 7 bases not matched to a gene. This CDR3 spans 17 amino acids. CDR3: CASSTGTGVLNTGELFF. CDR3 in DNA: TGTGCCAGTAGTACCGGGACAGGGGTGTTAAACACCGGGGAGCTGTTTTTT. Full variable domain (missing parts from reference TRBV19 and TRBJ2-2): DGGITQSPKYLFRKEGQNVTLSCEQNLNHDAMYWYRQDPGQGLRLIYYSQIVNDFQKGDIAEGYSVSREKKESFPLTVTSAQKNPTAFYLCASSTGTGVLNTGELFFGEGSRLTVL.

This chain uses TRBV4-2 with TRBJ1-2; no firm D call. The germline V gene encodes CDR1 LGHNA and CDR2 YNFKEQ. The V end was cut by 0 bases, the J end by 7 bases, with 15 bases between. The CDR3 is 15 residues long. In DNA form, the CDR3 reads TGTGCCAGCAGCCAAGACCCTGACCCGCGGGGTGGCTACACCTTC. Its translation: CASSQDPDPRGGYTF.

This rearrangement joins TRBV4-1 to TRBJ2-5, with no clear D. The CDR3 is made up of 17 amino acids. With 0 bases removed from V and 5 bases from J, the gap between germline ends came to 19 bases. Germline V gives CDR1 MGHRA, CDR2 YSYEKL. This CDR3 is CASSQERNGLAMETQYF. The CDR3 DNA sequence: TGCGCCAGCAGCCAAGAAAGGAATGGCCTGGCGATGGAGACCCAGTACTTC.

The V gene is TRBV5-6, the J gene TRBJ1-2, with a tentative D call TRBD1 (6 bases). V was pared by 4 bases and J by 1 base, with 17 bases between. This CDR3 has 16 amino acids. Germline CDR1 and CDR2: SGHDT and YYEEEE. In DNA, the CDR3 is TGTGCCAGCAGCCCTGTCCCGGGACACTATAACTATGGCTACACCTTC. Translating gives CASSPVPGHYNYGYTF.

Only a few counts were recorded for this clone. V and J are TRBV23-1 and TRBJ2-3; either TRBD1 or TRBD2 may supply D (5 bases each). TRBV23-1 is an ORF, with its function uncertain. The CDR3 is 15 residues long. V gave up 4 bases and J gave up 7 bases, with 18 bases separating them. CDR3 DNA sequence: TGCGCCAGCAGTCCGGGGCGTCGGAACAGCCATACGCAGTATTTT. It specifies CASSPGRRNSHTQYF.

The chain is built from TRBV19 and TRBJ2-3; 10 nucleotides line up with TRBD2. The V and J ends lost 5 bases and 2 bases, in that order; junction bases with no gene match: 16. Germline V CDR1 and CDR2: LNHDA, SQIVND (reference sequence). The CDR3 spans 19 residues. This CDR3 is CASSLNSGGPQGVTDTQYF. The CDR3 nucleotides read TGTGCCAGTAGTCTCAATAGCGGGGGGCCCCAGGGTGTCACAGATACGCAGTATTTT.

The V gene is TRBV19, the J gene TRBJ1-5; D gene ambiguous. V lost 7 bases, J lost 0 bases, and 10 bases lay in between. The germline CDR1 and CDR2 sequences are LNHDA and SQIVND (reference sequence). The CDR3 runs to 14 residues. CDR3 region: CASKRVSSNQPQHF. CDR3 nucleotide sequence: TGTGCCAGTAAGAGGGTTTCTAGCAATCAGCCCCAGCATTTT.

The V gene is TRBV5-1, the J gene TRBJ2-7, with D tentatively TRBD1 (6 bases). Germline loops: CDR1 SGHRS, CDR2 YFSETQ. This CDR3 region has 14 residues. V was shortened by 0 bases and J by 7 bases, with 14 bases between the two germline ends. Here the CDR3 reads CASSLGDTTREQYF. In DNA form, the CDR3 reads TGCGCCAGCAGCTTGGGGGACACTACTCGGGAGCAGTACTTC. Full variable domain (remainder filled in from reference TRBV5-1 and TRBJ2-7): KAGVTQTPRYLIKTRGQQVTLSCSPISGHRSVSWYQQTPGQGLQFLFEYFSETQRNKGNFPGRFSGRQFSNSRSEMNVSTLELGDSALYLCASSLGDTTREQYFGPGTRLTVT.

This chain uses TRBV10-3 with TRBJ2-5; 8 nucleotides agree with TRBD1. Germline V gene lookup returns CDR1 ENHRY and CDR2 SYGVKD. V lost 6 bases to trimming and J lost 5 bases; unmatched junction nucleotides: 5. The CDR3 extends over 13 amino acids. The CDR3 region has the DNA TGTGCCATCAGAACGACAGGGGTGGAGACCCAGTACTTC. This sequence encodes CAIRTTGVETQYF.

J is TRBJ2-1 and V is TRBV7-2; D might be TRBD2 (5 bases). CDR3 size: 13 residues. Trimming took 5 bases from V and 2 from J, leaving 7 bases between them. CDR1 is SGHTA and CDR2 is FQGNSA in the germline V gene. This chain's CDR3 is CASSIGAYNEQFF. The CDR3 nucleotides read TGTGCCAGCAGCATCGGGGCCTACAATGAGCAGTTCTTC.

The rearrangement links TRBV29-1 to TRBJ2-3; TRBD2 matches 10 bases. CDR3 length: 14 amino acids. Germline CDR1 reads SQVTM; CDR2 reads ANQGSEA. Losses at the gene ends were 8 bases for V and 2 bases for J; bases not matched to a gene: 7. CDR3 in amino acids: CSSGGVIHTDTQYF. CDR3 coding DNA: TGCAGCAGCGGGGGGGTCATTCACACAGATACGCAGTATTTT.

The CDR3 nucleotides are TGTGCCAGTAGTATAGTTGGGACAGGGGACACTGAAGCTTTCTTT. Its translation: CASSIVGTGDTEAFF. V usage is TRBV19 and J usage is TRBJ1-1; 10 nucleotides align to TRBD1. V was pared by 1 base and J by 3 bases, with 2 bases of the junction left unmatched. The CDR3 is made up of 15 amino acids. Germline V lookup: CDR1 LNHDA, CDR2 SQIVND (reference sequence).

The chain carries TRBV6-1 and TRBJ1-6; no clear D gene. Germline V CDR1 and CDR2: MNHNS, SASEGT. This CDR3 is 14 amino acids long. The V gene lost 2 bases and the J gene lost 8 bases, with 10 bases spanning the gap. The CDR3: CASSERIKDSPLHF. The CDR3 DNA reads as TGTGCCAGCAGTGAAAGAATAAAAGATTCACCCCTCCACTTT.